Shown below are 26 T cell receptor beta chains from a single sample sequenced in a study of Ad26.COV2.S vaccination and SARS-CoV-2 variants. Sample treatment: some 20 received Ad26.COV2.S at low or high dose, single or two shots; 5 received placebo; per-sample allocation not given. Collection of the samples took place on day 63 after the first injection of vaccine or placebo. Here immunoSEQ multiplex PCR was the method, and the copy in TCRdb shows in-frame clones only, minus some. The sample has about 400,000 clones, around nine tenths seen once; the top ten hold 1.9%. Sequencing was performed on peripheral blood, taken in a trial of Ad26.COV2.S vaccine versus placebo. The receptors derive from a person between 18 and 60 years old who received the Ad26.COV2.S COVID-19 vaccine or a placebo.

The chain couples TRBV7-6 to TRBJ1-1; 9 bases line up with TRBD1. The V and J ends lost 5 bases and 0 bases, in that order; junction bases with no gene match: 7. From germline, CDR1 is SGHVS and CDR2 FNYEAQ. The CDR3 spans 16 residues. CDR3 sequence reads: CASSPGTGLMNTEAFF. In nucleotides, the CDR3 is TGTGCCAGCAGCCCGGGGACAGGGCTAATGAACACTGAAGCTTTCTTT. The full variable domain, in which reference TRBV7-6 and TRBJ1-1 provide the parts outside the CDR3, is GAGVSQSPRYKVTKRGQDVALRCDPISGHVSLYWYRQALGQGPEFLTYFNYEAQQDKSGLPNDRFSAERPEGSISTLTIQRTEQRDSAMYRCASSPGTGLMNTEAFFGQGTRLTVV.

J is TRBJ1-5 and V is TRBV5-6, with no clear D. The germline CDR1 and CDR2 sequences are SGHDT and YYEEEE. The CDR3 runs 16 residues. With 0 bases removed from V and 5 bases from J, the gap between germline ends came to 15 bases. This chain's CDR3 is CASSLAGPRRDQPQHF. CDR3 coding DNA: TGTGCCAGCAGCTTGGCAGGTCCTAGGAGGGATCAGCCCCAGCATTTT.

In its sample, this clone was seen once. The chain has TRBV9 and TRBJ2-3; D might be TRBD1 (5 bases). This CDR3 has 14 amino acids. Per the germline V gene, CDR1 is SGDLS and CDR2 is YYNGEE. V was shortened by 3 bases and J by 4 bases, with 12 bases between the two germline ends. The CDR3 nucleotides are TGTGCCAGCAGCGAGGGGTCGCGCCCAGATACGCAGTATTTT. Its translation is CASSEGSRPDTQYF.

This chain joins TRBV27 and TRBJ2-3; 7 nucleotides match TRBD2. This CDR3 contains 16 residues. The V and J ends lost 0 bases and 4 bases, in that order; junction bases with no gene match: 7. CDR1 is MNHEY and CDR2 is SMNVEV in the germline V gene (reference sequence). CDR3 loop: CASSLSLALGPDTQYF. CDR3 DNA: TGTGCCAGCAGTTTATCACTAGCGCTGGGTCCAGATACGCAGTATTTT.

The genes are TRBV27 and TRBJ1-6; D unclear. CDR3 size: 14 residues. Per germline, CDR1 MNHEY and CDR2 SMNVEV (reference sequence). Trimming shortened V by 3 bases and J by 2 bases, and 5 bases separated the two germline ends. The CDR3 DNA follows: TGTGCCAGCAGTTTGAGGACCTATAATTCACCCCTCCACTTT. Translated: CASSLRTYNSPLHF.

The V gene is TRBV2, the J gene TRBJ1-1; D remains ambiguous. Trimming pared 7 bases from V and 2 bases from J, leaving 14 bases between. Looked up from germline, CDR1 is SNHLY and CDR2 is FYNNEI. The CDR3 runs 14 residues. The CDR3 sequence is CASTSRTGNTEAFF. The CDR3, as DNA: TGTGCCAGCACCTCCCGGACGGGAAACACTGAAGCTTTCTTT.

As for this clone: Because the CDR3 is missing its conserved closing phenylalanine or tryptophan, this is likely a read error. No DNA is shown, since the ends of the CDR3 on it are uncertain; the CDR3 is the one TCRdb lists. This rearrangement joins TRBV5-1 to TRBJ2-7; the table gives TRBD1 as D, unverified against the DNA. Ends included, the CDR3 has 10 residues. Germline V gives CDR1 SGHRS, CDR2 YFSETQ. Here the CDR3 reads CASSYGQPPP.

The chain recombines TRBV5-8 with TRBJ2-4, with TRBD1 as a possible D gene (5 bases). CDR1 is SGHTS, CDR2 YDEGEE, per germline. V was trimmed by 4 bases and J by 0 bases, leaving 11 bases between them. The CDR3 has 15 amino acids. CDR3 residues: CASSHDRLAKNIQYF. Written as DNA, the CDR3 is TGTGCCAGCAGCCATGACAGATTAGCCAAAAACATTCAGTACTTC.

J is TRBJ1-4 and V is TRBV4-3; no clear D. V was shortened by 0 bases and J by 8 bases, with 19 bases between the two germline ends. The CDR3 has 17 amino acids. From germline, CDR1 is LGHNA and CDR2 YSLEER. This CDR3 is CASSQDFSPGNGEKLFF. The CDR3 nucleotides read TGCGCCAGCAGCCAAGACTTTTCGCCAGGCAACGGGGAAAAACTGTTTTTT.

In its sample, this clone was seen a few times. This sequence joins TRBV4-1 and TRBJ1-1; D is ambiguous. The V and J ends lost 4 bases and 4 bases respectively, with 19 bases between them. The CDR3 consists of 16 residues. Germline V gene lookup returns CDR1 MGHRA and CDR2 YSYEKL. CDR3 in DNA: TGCGCCAGCAGCCCCACTCGGGGTGATGGGCGCACTGAAGCTTTCTTT. This sequence encodes CASSPTRGDGRTEAFF.

J is TRBJ1-2 and V is TRBV27; D may be TRBD1 (5 bases). The CDR3 loop spans 14 amino acids. The ends were cut back, 6 bases at V and 4 bases at J, with 15 bases in the middle. In germline, CDR1 is MNHEY, CDR2 SMNVEV (reference sequence). The CDR3: CASSLGPTSYGYTF. CDR3 bases: TGTGCCAGCAGCCTGGGGCCGACTAGCTATGGCTACACCTTC.

A single count supports this clone. The V gene is TRBV29-1, the J gene TRBJ1-1; 8 bases are a match to TRBD1. CDR1 is SQVTM and CDR2 is ANQGSEA in the germline V gene. The CDR3 has 13 residues. With 4 bases clipped from V and 11 bases from J, the junction kept 12 bases outside the gene matches. CDR3 nucleotide sequence: TGCAGCGTTGCAGAGACAGGGGAGTCCCCGGCTTTCTTT. This translates into CSVAETGESPAFF.

V is TRBV27 and J is TRBJ2-3, with 10 bases lining up with TRBD2. The CDR3 runs to 15 residues. V lost 5 bases and J lost 4; bases outside the gene matches: 6. CDR1 is MNHEY, CDR2 SMNVEV, per germline (reference sequence). The CDR3 loop is CASSTEGTSADTQYF. For the CDR3, the DNA is TGTGCCAGCAGTACCGAAGGGACTAGCGCAGATACGCAGTATTTT.

The chain recombines TRBV9 with TRBJ2-2; D is unresolved. The V gene lost 0 bases and the J gene lost 5 bases, with 5 bases spanning the gap. The CDR3 length is 13 residues. Germline values: CDR1 SGDLS, CDR2 YYNGEE. CDR3 loop: CASSVDRTGELFF. CDR3 coding DNA: TGTGCCAGCAGCGTAGACCGGACCGGGGAGCTGTTTTTT.

This chain connects TRBV28 to TRBJ2-1, with 9 bases fitting TRBD1. The CDR3 totals 16 residues. Germline CDR1 MDHEN, CDR2 SYDVKM. Trimming at V came to 6 bases and at J to 7 bases, leaving 13 bases not matched to a gene. CDR3 region: CASSPTWTGVFNEQFF. The DNA for the CDR3 is TGTGCCAGCAGCCCTACTTGGACAGGGGTTTTTAATGAGCAGTTCTTC.

This rearrangement joins TRBV11-2 to TRBJ2-7; D is perhaps TRBD1 or TRBD2 (5 bases each). V lost 0 bases to trimming and J lost 0 bases, with 9 bases between them. In germline, CDR1 is SGHAT, CDR2 FQNNGV. This CDR3 spans 15 amino acids. This CDR3 is CASSLDGTGSYEQYF. CDR3 coding DNA: TGTGCCAGCAGCTTAGATGGGACGGGCTCCTACGAGCAGTACTTC.

CDR3 DNA: TGCAGCGTCTCCGGGACAATGAACACCGGGGAGCTGTTTTTT. It specifies CSVSGTMNTGELFF. This chain links TRBV29-1 with TRBJ2-2; a possible D gene is TRBD1 (6 bases). The CDR3 has 14 residues. Germline CDR1 is SQVTM and CDR2 is ANQGSEA. Trimming stripped 6 bases from V and 1 base from J, with 12 bases between.

The chain uses TRBV7-3 and TRBJ1-1; D might be TRBD1 (6 bases). Deletions cut 5 bases from V and 5 bases from J, with 12 bases between. CDR3 length: 13 residues. CDR1 is SGHTA and CDR2 is FQGTGA in the germline V gene. CDR3 nucleotides: TGTGCCAGCAGCGAACCAGGGGTAACTGAAGCTTTCTTT. Encoded protein: CASSEPGVTEAFF.

This clone has more than one count but fewer than ten. The rearrangement uses TRBV28 and TRBJ1-6; possible D gene TRBD1, 6 bases. This CDR3 region has 14 residues. V was trimmed by 6 bases and J by 14 bases, leaving 20 bases between them. Germline-derived CDR1 and CDR2 are MDHEN and SYDVKM. DNA for the CDR3: TGTGCCAGCAGGGACAGTGAAGATTTTAAGGCCCTCCACTTT. Residues: CASRDSEDFKALHF.

The rearrangement uses TRBV6-5 and TRBJ2-1; D possibly corresponds to TRBD2 (5 bases). The length of the CDR3 is 15 residues. Germline assignment: CDR1 MNHEY and CDR2 SVGAGI. V lost 0 bases and J lost 2, with 8 bases in between. In DNA form, the CDR3 reads TGTGCCAGCAGTTACTCGCGTAGCGCCTACAATGAGCAGTTCTTC. Its protein is CASSYSRSAYNEQFF.

The count of this clone is one. J is TRBJ2-2 and V is TRBV15; D is unresolved. Germline V gene lookup returns CDR1 LNHNV and CDR2 YYDKDF (reference sequence). CDR3 length: 14 residues. The V and J ends lost 4 bases and 5 bases respectively, with 11 bases between them. The CDR3 spells CATSTPVGTGELFF. The CDR3, as DNA: TGTGCCACCAGCACACCAGTGGGAACCGGGGAGCTGTTTTTT.

The V call is TRBV11-2, the J call TRBJ1-2, with 7 positions matching TRBD1. CDR3 length: 15 amino acids. CDR1 and CDR2 from the germline V gene are SGHAT and FQNNGV. V was pared by 5 bases and J by 5 bases, with 11 bases of the junction left unmatched. The CDR3: CASSPGRRQGYGYTF. DNA of the CDR3: TGTGCCAGCAGCCCCGGCCGACGACAGGGATATGGCTACACCTTC.

This chain connects TRBV28 to TRBJ2-1, with TRBD2 identical over 12 bases. CDR3 length equals 16 residues. The V segment lost 4 bases and the J segment 4 bases; nucleotides outside the gene matches: 5. CDR1 is MDHEN, CDR2 SYDVKM, per germline. CDR3 residues: CASSSLGLAGYNEQFF. As DNA, the CDR3 is TGTGCCAGCAGTTCCCTAGGACTAGCGGGGTACAATGAGCAGTTCTTC.

The J gene is TRBJ2-1, the V gene TRBV11-2, with 9 bases lining up with TRBD2. The CDR3 covers 15 residues. Germline-derived CDR1 and CDR2 are SGHAT and FQNNGV. V lost 4 bases to trimming and J lost 9 bases; unmatched junction nucleotides: 10. This CDR3 reads CASSSISGSWPEQFF. Here the CDR3 DNA reads TGTGCCAGCAGCTCCATTAGCGGGAGCTGGCCTGAGCAGTTCTTC.

The J gene is TRBJ2-7, the V gene TRBV4-1, with D hard to call. Germline assignment: CDR1 MGHRA and CDR2 YSYEKL. V lost 0 bases, J lost 2 bases, and 5 bases lay in between. This CDR3 has 13 amino acids. This CDR3 reads CASSQDNAYEQYF. CDR3 nucleotide sequence: TGCGCCAGCAGCCAAGATAATGCCTACGAGCAGTACTTC.

The chain joins TRBV5-1 to TRBJ2-1, with D perhaps given as TRBD1 or TRBD2 (6 bases each). Deletions cut 4 bases from V and 9 bases from J, with 14 bases between. This CDR3 is built from 13 residues. Germline assignment: CDR1 SGHRS and CDR2 YFSETQ. The CDR3 coding sequence is TGCGCCAGCAGCGCTGCGGAGGGGGGTGAGCAGTTCTTC. This sequence encodes CASSAAEGGEQFF.